Described below is a single T cell receptor (beta chain) sequence and its context. The repertoire was sequenced with immunoSEQ multiplex PCR; TCRdb's copy has only in-frame clones and lacks some. The sample lists around 76,000 clones; about 90% were seen once. This entry is derived from a study of OX40 agonist ivuxolimab in advanced cancers. Study in general: Patients in the trial were receiving intravenous ivuxolimab every 2 weeks, at doses of 0.01 to 10 mg/kg. Partial responses were achieved by three patients, of whom one had hepatocellular carcinoma and two had cutaneous melanoma.

The material was CD4+ or CD8+ T cells sorted from blood, obtained in a trial of the OX40 agonist ivuxolimab. This TCR was recovered from an adult with an advanced solid tumor such as melanoma, head and neck, liver or kidney cancer.

CDR3 residues: CASSLMAGGPNEQFF. CDR3 nucleotides: TGTGCCAGCAGCTTAATGGCGGGGGGGCCGAATGAGCAGTTCTTC. J is TRBJ2-1 and V is TRBV7-2; TRBD2 aligns across 9 bases. V lost 2 bases, J lost 7 bases, and 6 bases stayed unmatched. CDR1 is SGHTA and CDR2 is FQGNSA in the germline V gene. This CDR3 has 15 residues. The full variable domain, in which reference TRBV7-2 and TRBJ2-1 provide the parts outside the CDR3, is GAGVSQSPSNKVTEKGKDVELRCDPISGHTALYWYRQSLGQGLEFLIYFQGNSAPDKSGLPSDRFSAERTGGSVSTLTIQRTQQEDSAVYLCASSLMAGGPNEQFFGPGTRLTVL.